A selection of T cell receptor beta chains follows, all from one sample in a study of blood T cells in healthy people across ages. Each CDR3 protein is one row after TCRdb ran MiXCR on the 5' RACE reads. The table has about 670,000 distinct CDR3 sequences, about 50% seen once; the top ten hold approximately 15%. Input material: blood. These receptor sequences come from a woman older than 75 in good health. Both conserved end residues are part of each CDR3.

>.|TRBV25-1
CASRPGQGANEQYF
>TRBJ1-1|TRBV7-2
CASSSQGTMNTEAFF
>TRBJ2-7|TRBV6-5
CASSYRDKAYEQYF
>TRBJ1-2|TRBV14
CASSRDSANYGYTF
>TRBJ2-4|TRBV27
CASMVEGTGGDIQYF
>TRBJ1-6|TRBV19
CASSDRSSYNLPLHF
>TRBJ1-1|TRBV30
CAWYRENAEAFF
>TRBJ2-7|TRBV6-7
CARTGDSYEQYF
>TRBJ2-5|TRBV15
CAPSRGGGGYQETQYF
>TRBJ2-7|TRBV28
CASSAPGQGYEQYF
>TRBJ1-1|TRBV20-1
CSVLFMNTEAFF
>TRBJ2-7|TRBV29-1
CSVRGGDYEQYF
>TRBJ2-7|TRBV9
CASSVLAGVSYEQYF
>TRBJ1-3|TRBV12-3/TRBV12-4
CASSFGGPSSGNTIYF
>.|TRBV27
CASSLLASGRATYEQYF
>TRBJ1-2|TRBV6-2/TRBV6-3
CASIYNGAVYGYTF
>TRBJ2-2|TRBV29-1
CSALGQGWSGELFF
>TRBJ2-5|TRBV21-1
CASSGGSGEQTQYF
>TRBJ2-1|TRBV9
CASSVGVPEDEQFF
>TRBJ1-5|TRBV12-3/TRBV12-4
CASSLNRVGQPQHF
>TRBJ1-1|TRBV28
CASSGDAHRSGMNTEAFF
>TRBJ2-7|TRBV7-2
CASSFSGFYEQYF
>TRBJ2-1|TRBV25-1
CATTGQAKDNEQFF
>TRBJ2-5|TRBV24-1
CATSDFRETQYF
>TRBJ1-1|TRBV28
CASSLGRGTEAFF
>TRBJ1-1|TRBV29-1
CSVSGTLNTEAFF
>TRBJ2-1|TRBV29-1
CSVSPGFQRLNEQFF
>TRBJ1-5|TRBV19
CASSMVDYSNQPQHF
>TRBJ2-1|TRBV30
CAWSFSGSYNEQFF
>TRBJ2-1|TRBV3-1
CASSLTTSEQFF
>TRBJ2-7|TRBV20-1
CSARDRGATYEQYF
>TRBJ1-5|TRBV18
CASSPQTGDLARHF
>TRBJ1-1|TRBV3-1
CASSQFRDTEAFF
>TRBJ1-1|TRBV12-3/TRBV12-4
CASSRQLLNTEAFF
>TRBJ2-7|TRBV6-5
CASSDGAPYEQYF
>TRBJ1-4|TRBV5-1
CASKDPSSTNEKLFF
>TRBJ2-1|TRBV12-3/TRBV12-4
CASSKQNPEQFF
>TRBJ2-7|TRBV6-6
CASTSRDRVYEQYF
>TRBJ1-5|TRBV2
CASSEEFQPQHF
>TRBJ1-2|TRBV11-1
CASSLAGWSYGYTF
>TRBJ2-1|TRBV15
CATSRDYEGIYEQFF
>TRBJ1-2|TRBV12-3/TRBV12-4
CASSWGGFDTIYGYTF
>TRBJ2-5|TRBV5-1
CASSLVRGPQETQYF
>TRBJ1-3|TRBV29-1
CSVEGDPQGVTGNTIYF
>TRBJ2-1|TRBV20-1
CSAGGSQEQFF
>TRBJ1-3|TRBV25-1
CASSDHAVRSGNTTYF
>TRBJ1-3|TRBV5-1
CASREHPSSGNTIYF
>.|TRBV30
CACIRGLYEQYF
>TRBJ2-1|TRBV24-1
CATSSPGGESDFNEQFF
>TRBJ2-1|TRBV7-2
CASQDYNEQFF
>TRBJ2-2|TRBV29-1
CSYSAGSTGELFF
>TRBJ1-6|TRBV2
CASMTPNSPLHF
>TRBJ2-6|TRBV5-1
CASSSTGYTGANVLTF